This TCR beta chain came from a study of blood T cells in healthy people across ages (dated by TCRdb to 2015 to 2017). At the level of the whole study: In model experiments, template switching captured roughly one uniquely barcoded TCR beta cDNA molecule for every two T cells. Four age groups were formed from the donors: young (average approximately 16 years), middle-aged (approximately 41), aged (about 62) and long-lived (82). Two additional independent replicas of 1 million unique cDNA reads from the same blood draw were analyzed for two donors (one aged 18 to 30 and one aged 80 or older). The study measured age-related changes in TCR beta repertoire diversity using deep sequencing normalized with unique cDNA molecular identifiers. To avoid experimental bias, donors of different ages were randomly spread across the sequencing lanes. Study-wide conclusions, independent of this receptor: Compared with the aged group, the long-lived group had more naive CD4+ T cells, fewer expanded clones and increased TCR diversity, suggesting age selection. Estimates of total diversity from one million sequenced T cells were regarded as lower bounds and underestimates. Because the CMV infection status of the donors was unknown, age-related changes in expanded clonotypes may potentially have been confounded. Observed TCR beta diversity per million T cells fell roughly linearly with age, and a significant reduction was already apparent by age roughly 40. Since profiling was done on bulk unsorted PBMCs, naive and antigen-experienced compartments could not be conclusively compared. A strong correlation was found between observed TCR beta diversity and the percentage of naive T cells measured by flow cytometry.

Systemically healthy Caucasian individuals from Russia, approximately 39 in total and aged 6 to 90 years, were included as donors. Each donor gave 9.5 to 10 milliliters of peripheral blood, drawn into EDTA-treated Vacutainer tubes. Ficoll-Paque density-gradient centrifugation was used to isolate PBMCs, with at least 7 million obtained per sample. Total RNA was extracted from PBMCs with Trizol reagent, with at least 6 micrograms obtained per sample. Naive CD45RAhigh/CD27high T cell percentages were measured by flow cytometry on a PBMC aliquot from every donor. Details on this clonotype: Its antigen specificity is not known. The sample holds no much larger clone one base away, and base qualities are not on file.

Preparation of the library involved 5' RACE. Sequenced using an Illumina HiSeq 2500. A second PCR of roughly 7 to 12 cycles was run with a J-beta primer mix and a sample-barcoded 5' primer. A template-switch 5' adaptor carrying 12 random nucleotides introduced a unique molecular identifier onto each TCR beta cDNA molecule. Each sample yielded at least 3 million CDR3-containing paired-end reads. First-strand cDNA was synthesized from all RNA with the Mint cDNA synthesis kit, primed by a TRBC-specific oligonucleotide. Following uracil-DNA glycosylase treatment, a first 18-cycle PCR with universal primers M1SS and BC2_uni_R was performed on all cDNA. The original methods were these. For normalization, 1 million high-quality reads, each with a distinct molecular identifier, were randomly selected from each sample. Reads sharing molecular identifiers were discarded rather than binned into consensus sequences. MiTCR, run with a Q25 quality threshold and the strictest error-elimination algorithm, handled CDR3 identification, clonotype clustering and error correction. A nonparametric unseen species model using Euler transformation provided a lower-bound estimate of total TCR beta diversity. TCRdb redid the processing of the public reads, applying fastp at Q25 and MiXCR, and retained in-frame beta chains. Every distinct CDR3 protein forms one entry, paired with its most common genes and DNA. What appears here as the V and J calls and clone size reflects TCRdb's work, not the paper's. For this sample the table gives about 1.8 million distinct CDR3 sequences, of which just under 50% were detected only once. The top ten clones comprise approximately 2.1% of the sample.

Sequences were obtained from blood. The TCR was taken from a woman aged 40 to 50 in good health.

The CDR3 region: CASSYISLAGSTDTQYF. The nucleotide sequence is TGTGCCAGCAGTTACATTTCGCTAGCGGGGTCGACAGATACGCAGTATTTT. The V gene is TRBV6-5 and the J gene is TRBJ2-3; the junction holds 9 bases that match TRBD2. Taken from the germline V gene, the CDR1 and CDR2 loops are MNHEY and SVGAGI. Germline trimming amounts to 2 bases on V and 3 bases on J, with 9 as the count of junction bases outside the gene matches. The CDR3, cysteine through phenylalanine, is 17 amino acids long. Kept here is only the CDR3 DNA, which spans 51 bases and is read in frame from base 1.